A selection of T cell receptor beta chains follows, all from one sample in a study of CD8 T cells in ankylosing spondylitis. TCRdb ran MiXCR on the 5' RACE reads and lists one entry per CDR3 protein. The sample lists around 890,000 distinct CDR3 sequences, about 11% occurring once. Sequenced: blood, either unsorted or a sorted T cell fraction (not recorded which). Receptor source: a male donor with ankylosing spondylitis. CDR3s include the opening cysteine and the closing phenylalanine or tryptophan. Fields, in order: clone size, J gene, V gene, CDR3 length, D gene, CDR3 protein, CDR3 DNA. D genes are given only for firm matches. Only some rows state a clone size, as once, few, many or a class for expanded clones.

.,TRBJ1-1,TRBV20-1,13,.,CSATPGANTEAFF,TGCAGTGCTACCCCAGGGGCTAACACTGAAGCTTTCTTT
.,TRBJ1-1,TRBV27,12,.,CASSVGGSAAFF,TGTGCCAGCAGTGTTGGGGGGAGTGCAGCTTTCTTT
many,TRBJ2-7,TRBV20-1,13,.,CSARDFRVYEQYF,TGCAGTGCTAGAGATTTTAGAGTATACGAGCAGTACTTC
few,TRBJ1-2,TRBV4-2,14,.,CASSHVTGSYGYTF,TGTGCCAGCAGCCACGTAACAGGGAGCTATGGCTACACCTTC
.,TRBJ2-3,TRBV20-1,14,TRBD2,CSARERTSGDTQYF,TGCAGTGCTAGAGAGCGGACTAGCGGAGATACGCAGTATTTT
few,TRBJ1-1,TRBV28,15,TRBD1,CASSSSTGMNTEAFF,TGTGCCAGCAGTTCCTCGACAGGGATGAACACTGAAGCTTTCTTT
few,TRBJ2-2,TRBV19,15,TRBD1,CASSNRGANTGELFF,TGTGCCAGTTCGAACAGGGGAGCGAACACCGGGGAGCTGTTTTTT
.,TRBJ2-3,TRBV20-1,14,.,CSASWGRGTDTQYF,TGCAGTGCTAGTTGGGGGCGGGGCACAGATACGCAGTATTTT
many,TRBJ2-3,TRBV29-1,13,.,CSALPGLGYTQYF,TGCAGCGCCCTACCGGGACTGGGGTATACGCAGTATTTT
.,TRBJ2-3,TRBV9,18,.,CASSVGQSDIEFTDTQYF,TGTGCCAGCAGCGTAGGACAGTCCGACATCGAATTCACAGATACGCAGTATTTT
.,TRBJ2-1,TRBV28,14,TRBD2,CASRLQGSSGGLDF,TGTGCCAGCAGACTACAGGGATCTAGCGGGGGACTCGACTTC
few,TRBJ2-7,TRBV18,15,TRBD1,CASSPGTEPYYEQYF,TGTGCCAGCTCGCCTGGGACAGAACCCTACTACGAGCAGTACTTC
.,TRBJ2-2,TRBV4-2,16,TRBD2,CASSQGTSGRDGELFF,TGTGCCAGCAGCCAAGGGACTAGCGGGAGAGACGGGGAGCTGTTTTTT
.,TRBJ2-1,TRBV28,15,TRBD2,CASIGPGGFVGEQFF,TGTGCCAGCATTGGTCCGGGAGGATTTGTCGGTGAGCAGTTCTTC
few,TRBJ2-2,TRBV18,16,TRBD1,CASSPETGGEAGELFF,TGTGCCAGCTCACCGGAGACAGGGGGCGAAGCCGGGGAGCTGTTTTTT
.,TRBJ2-7,TRBV5-5,15,TRBD1,CASSLVGTGGREQYF,TGTGCCAGCAGCTTGGTTGGGACAGGGGGTCGGGAGCAGTACTTC
few,TRBJ2-1,TRBV20-1,15,.,CSASGAAPVGNEQFF,TGCAGTGCTTCCGGAGCGGCCCCCGTCGGCAATGAGCAGTTCTTC
many,TRBJ1-1,TRBV18,14,.,CASSPARGNTEAFF,TGTGCCAGCTCACCGGCCCGGGGGAACACTGAAGCTTTCTTT
many,TRBJ2-5,TRBV29-1,13,.,CSVSLDLGETQYF,TGCAGCGTATCTCTAGATCTCGGGGAGACCCAGTACTTC
.,TRBJ2-7,TRBV11-2,14,.,CASQVGVSSYEQYF,TGTGCCAGCCAGGTCGGGGTTAGCTCCTACGAGCAGTACTTC
few,TRBJ2-4,TRBV20-1,13,.,CSASKSGAGSQYF,TGCAGTGCTAGTAAGTCCGGGGCCGGGAGTCAGTACTTC
few,TRBJ1-6,TRBV5-6,15,.,CASSLPQRGGSPLHF,TGTGCCAGCAGCTTGCCGCAGCGGGGTGGTTCACCCCTCCACTTT
many,TRBJ1-1,TRBV6-1,16,TRBD1,CASSTTGSVLNTEAFF,TGTGCCAGCAGTACGACAGGGTCTGTTCTGAACACTGAAGCTTTCTTT
few,TRBJ2-5,TRBV2,17,TRBD2,CASSAYLQRGNQETQYF,TGTGCCAGCAGTGCCTATCTCCAGCGGGGGAATCAAGAGACCCAGTACTTC
.,TRBJ2-5,TRBV5-4,15,.,CASSTGRTLTETQYF,TGTGCCAGCAGCACTGGCAGGACCCTCACAGAGACCCAGTACTTC
many,TRBJ2-3,TRBV20-1,14,TRBD2,CSAPTSSSTDTQYF,TGCAGTGCTCCGACTAGCTCCAGCACAGATACGCAGTATTTT
few,TRBJ1-1,TRBV7-6,14,TRBD1,CASSLEGQYTEAFF,TGTGCCAGCAGCTTAGAGGGACAGTACACTGAAGCTTTCTTT
few,TRBJ2-3,TRBV10-3,15,TRBD2,CAAHSAGGGTDTQYF,TGTGCCGCCCATTCAGCGGGGGGCGGCACAGATACGCAGTATTTT
.,TRBJ1-1,TRBV29-1,13,.,CSGAGRMNTEAFF,TGCAGCGGTGCAGGACGTATGAACACTGAAGCTTTCTTT
.,TRBJ1-5,TRBV4-1,10,.,CYRPNQPQHF,TGCTACCGGCCCAATCAGCCCCAGCATTTT
few,TRBJ1-2,TRBV5-1,13,.,CASSSTGRDGYTF,TGCGCCAGCAGCTCTACGGGGCGAGATGGCTACACCTTC
few,TRBJ1-5,TRBV25-1,14,.,CATSTGYSNQPQHF,TGTGCCACCAGCACAGGGTATAGCAATCAGCCCCAGCATTTT
few,TRBJ2-5,TRBV7-8,17,.,CASSRWRAKTPQETQYF,TGTGCCAGCAGCCGCTGGAGAGCCAAGACCCCCCAAGAGACCCAGTACTTC
few,TRBJ1-1,TRBV20-1,11,TRBD1,CSAGTGAEAFF,TGCAGTGCAGGGACAGGGGCTGAAGCTTTCTTT
.,TRBJ1-5,TRBV7-2,15,TRBD1,CASSLTGTADQPQHF,TGTGCCAGCAGCCTAACCGGGACAGCCGATCAGCCCCAGCATTTT
.,TRBJ2-3,TRBV20-1,16,.,CSARRRGAASTDTQYF,TGCAGTGCTAGACGCCGGGGAGCGGCAAGCACAGATACGCAGTATTTT
.,TRBJ2-1,TRBV5-1,15,.,CASSQQPGQNNEQFF,TGCGCCAGCAGCCAACAACCGGGCCAAAATAATGAGCAGTTCTTC
few,TRBJ2-7,TRBV24-1,15,TRBD1,CATSDPRTGAYEQYF,TGTGCCACCAGTGACCCCCGGACAGGGGCCTACGAGCAGTACTTC
.,TRBJ2-2,TRBV7-2,13,.,CASSLGQLRELFF,TGTGCCAGCAGCTTAGGACAGCTCCGGGAGCTGTTTTTT
.,TRBJ2-7,TRBV12-3/TRBV12-4,15,.,CASSFSSSVRYEQYF,TGTGCCAGTAGTTTCTCTAGCAGCGTCAGGTACGAGCAGTACTTC
few,TRBJ2-2,TRBV18,15,TRBD1,CASSQGTGDTGELFF,TGTGCCAGCTCACAAGGGACAGGGGACACCGGGGAGCTGTTTTTT
few,TRBJ2-3,TRBV7-3,17,TRBD2,CASSLTASGGASDTQYF,TGTGCCAGCAGCTTAACCGCTAGCGGGGGGGCCTCAGATACGCAGTATTTT
few,TRBJ2-7,TRBV27,15,TRBD2,CASSPHGTRDYEQYF,TGTGCCAGCAGCCCTCACGGGACTAGGGACTACGAGCAGTACTTC
few,TRBJ2-5,TRBV20-1,15,TRBD2,CSAPRAGGPGETQYF,TGCAGTGCCCCTCGGGCGGGGGGACCGGGCGAGACCCAGTACTTC
few,TRBJ1-1,TRBV5-1,15,.,CASSLDPSRATEAFF,TGCGCCAGCAGCTTGGATCCTTCGAGGGCCACTGAAGCTTTCTTT
.,TRBJ1-2,TRBV5-1,13,TRBD1,CASSSNRGQGYTF,TGCGCCAGCAGTTCAAACAGGGGGCAGGGCTACACCTTC
.,TRBJ1-2,TRBV6-5,13,.,CASSSPQNYGYTF,TGTGCCAGCAGTTCCCCGCAGAACTATGGCTACACCTTC
.,TRBJ2-6,TRBV6-5,16,.,CASSYTWASGANVLTF,TGTGCCAGCAGTTACACCTGGGCGAGCGGGGCCAACGTCCTGACTTTC
.,TRBJ2-3,TRBV6-2/TRBV6-3,16,.,CASSYPRASSEDTQYF,TGTGCCAGCAGTTACCCGAGGGCGTCTAGCGAGGATACGCAGTATTTT
many,TRBJ2-7,TRBV29-1,18,TRBD1,CSVEDRVRGRDRGYEQYF,TGCAGCGTTGAAGATCGTGTCCGGGGTAGGGACAGGGGCTACGAGCAGTACTTC
many,TRBJ1-4,TRBV5-1,14,.,CASSQDPGGEKLFF,TGCGCCAGCAGCCAGGATCCAGGCGGAGAAAAACTGTTTTTT
.,TRBJ2-3,TRBV6-2/TRBV6-3,11,.,CASSNPNTQYF,TGTGCCAGCAGTAACCCTAATACGCAGTATTTT
.,TRBJ1-6,TRBV7-3,13,.,CASSLTLDSPLHF,TGTGCCAGCAGCTTAACGCTTGATTCACCCCTCCACTTT